This T cell receptor beta chain originates from a study of response to subunit inactivated influenza vaccine. Overall study results and limits: Seasonal influenza vaccination, on each occasion, was suggested by the authors to recruit few new T cells.

In the case of this clonotype: Antigen: not known.

Using its own MiXCR run on the RT-PCR reads, TCRdb lists one record per CDR3 protein. The data contain 450,000 to 600,000 distinct CDR3 sequences, approximately 7.1% of them singletons. The junction had 12 bases not matched to a gene; V was cut back by 3 bases and J by 9 bases. This CDR3 region has 16 residues. Germline assignment: CDR1 SGHKS and CDR2 YYEKEE (reference sequence). The receptor was isolated from a man aged 50-75 years who received an inactivated influenza vaccine. The specimen was PBMCs from blood, collected 23 months after vaccination. The chain employs TRBV5-5 and TRBJ2-2; 9 bases align to TRBD1. CDR3 coding DNA: TGTGCCAGCAGCTGGAGACAGGGGGACGCGGGGCGGGAGCTGTTTTTT. Translation: CASSWRQGDAGRELFF.